The source of this T cell receptor beta chain is a study of CD8 T cells in Susac syndrome. The CDR3 is made up of 16 amino acids. Per germline, CDR1 DFQATT and CDR2 SNEGSKA (reference sequence). V was clipped by 2 bases and J by 7 bases, with 21 bases between them. Random hexamers served to reverse transcribe about 0.5 to 1 ug RNA. TCR beta CDR3 was amplified by immunoSEQ multiplex PCR. This amplification extended across 54 Vbeta and 13 Jbeta segments. TCRdb re-called the immunoSEQ multiplex PCR reads through MiXCR, storing one row per CDR3 protein. The top ten clones hold over 0.05% of a sample with 250,000 to 350,000 distinct CDR3 sequences, 92% of them seen once. Blood CD8+ and CD4+ T cells underwent high-throughput TCR beta sequencing. This clonotype was observed once.

The V and J genes are TRBV20-1 and TRBJ2-1, with a weak D call TRBD2 (6 bases). The sequence was obtained from a human donor with multiple sclerosis. The sequencing sample was made of CD4+ T cells from PBMCs. DNA for the CDR3: TGCAGTGCTAGAAGCCTGGGGGGAGCGCGTAGGAATGAGCAGTTCTTC. It specifies CSARSLGGARRNEQFF.